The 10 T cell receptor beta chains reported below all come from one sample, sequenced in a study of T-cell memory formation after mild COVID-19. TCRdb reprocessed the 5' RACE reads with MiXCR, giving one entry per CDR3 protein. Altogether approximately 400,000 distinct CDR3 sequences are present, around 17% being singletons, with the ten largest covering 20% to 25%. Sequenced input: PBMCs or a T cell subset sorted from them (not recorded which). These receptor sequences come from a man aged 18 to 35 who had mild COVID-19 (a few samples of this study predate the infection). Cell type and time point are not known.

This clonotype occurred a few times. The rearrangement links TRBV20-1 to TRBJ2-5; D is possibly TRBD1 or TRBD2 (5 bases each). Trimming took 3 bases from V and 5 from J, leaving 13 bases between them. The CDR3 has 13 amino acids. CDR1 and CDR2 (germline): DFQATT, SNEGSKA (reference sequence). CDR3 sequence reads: CSASRRGEETQYF. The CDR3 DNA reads TGCAGTGCTAGTCGTCGGGGCGAGGAGACCCAGTACTTC.

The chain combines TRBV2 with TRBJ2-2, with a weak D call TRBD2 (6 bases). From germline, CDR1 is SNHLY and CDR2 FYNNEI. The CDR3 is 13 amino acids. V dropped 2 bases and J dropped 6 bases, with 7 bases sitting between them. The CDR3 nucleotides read TGTGCCAGCAGTGAAATAGCGGCCGGGGAGCTGTTTTTT. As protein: CASSEIAAGELFF.

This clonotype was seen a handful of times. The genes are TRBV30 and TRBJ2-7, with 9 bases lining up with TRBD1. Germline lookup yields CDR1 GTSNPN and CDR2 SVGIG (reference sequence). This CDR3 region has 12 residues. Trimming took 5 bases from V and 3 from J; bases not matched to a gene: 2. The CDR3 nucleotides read TGTGCCTGGGGACAGGGGAGCTACGAGCAGTACTTC. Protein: CAWGQGSYEQYF.

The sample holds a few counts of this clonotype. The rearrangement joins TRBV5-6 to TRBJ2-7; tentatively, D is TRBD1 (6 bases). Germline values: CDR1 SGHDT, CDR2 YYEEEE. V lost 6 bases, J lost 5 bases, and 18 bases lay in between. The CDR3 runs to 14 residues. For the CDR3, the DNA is TGTGCCAGCAAGTTGAGGCAGGGGAACCACGAGCAGTACGTC. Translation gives CASKLRQGNHEQYV.

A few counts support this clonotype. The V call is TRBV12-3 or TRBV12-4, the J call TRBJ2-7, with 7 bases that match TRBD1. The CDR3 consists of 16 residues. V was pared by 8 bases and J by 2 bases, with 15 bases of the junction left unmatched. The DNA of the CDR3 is TGTGCCAGCTTCTACGAAACAGGGGATAAGGCCTACGAGCAGTACGTC. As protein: CASFYETGDKAYEQYV.

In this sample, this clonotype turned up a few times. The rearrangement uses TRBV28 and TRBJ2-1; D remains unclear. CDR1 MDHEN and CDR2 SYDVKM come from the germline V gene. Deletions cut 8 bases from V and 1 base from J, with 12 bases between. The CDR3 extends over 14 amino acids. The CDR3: CASYPPGSYNEQFF. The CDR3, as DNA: TGTGCCAGCTACCCCCCGGGTTCCTACAATGAGCAGTTCTTC.

This CDR3 reads CASSLGVGRINEQFF. The CDR3 DNA reads TGCGCCAGCAGCTTGGGGGTGGGCAGGATCAATGAGCAGTTCTTC. V is TRBV5-1 and J is TRBJ2-1; D gene ambiguous. V was shortened by 0 bases and J by 6 bases, with 13 bases between the two germline ends. This CDR3 is built from 15 residues. Germline V lookup: CDR1 SGHRS, CDR2 YFSETQ.

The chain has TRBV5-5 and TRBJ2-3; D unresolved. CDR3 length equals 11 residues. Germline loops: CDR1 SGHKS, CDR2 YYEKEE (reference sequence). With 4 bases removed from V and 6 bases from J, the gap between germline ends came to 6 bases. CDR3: CASSGSDTQYF. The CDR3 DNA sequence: TGTGCCAGCAGCGGGTCGGATACGCAGTATTTT.

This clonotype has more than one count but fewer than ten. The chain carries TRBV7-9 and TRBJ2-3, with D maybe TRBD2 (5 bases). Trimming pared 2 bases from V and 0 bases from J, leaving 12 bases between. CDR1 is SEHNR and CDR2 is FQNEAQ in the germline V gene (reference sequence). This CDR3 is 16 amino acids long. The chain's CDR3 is CASSLRETPSTDTQYF. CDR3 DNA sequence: TGTGCCAGCAGCTTACGGGAAACACCTAGCACAGATACGCAGTATTTT.

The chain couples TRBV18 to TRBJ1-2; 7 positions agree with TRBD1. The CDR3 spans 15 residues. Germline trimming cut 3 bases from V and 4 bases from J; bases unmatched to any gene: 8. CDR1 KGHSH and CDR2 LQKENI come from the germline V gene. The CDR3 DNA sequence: TGTGCCAGCTCACCTTCTCGACAGGGAGGCTATGGCTACACCTTC. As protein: CASSPSRQGGYGYTF.